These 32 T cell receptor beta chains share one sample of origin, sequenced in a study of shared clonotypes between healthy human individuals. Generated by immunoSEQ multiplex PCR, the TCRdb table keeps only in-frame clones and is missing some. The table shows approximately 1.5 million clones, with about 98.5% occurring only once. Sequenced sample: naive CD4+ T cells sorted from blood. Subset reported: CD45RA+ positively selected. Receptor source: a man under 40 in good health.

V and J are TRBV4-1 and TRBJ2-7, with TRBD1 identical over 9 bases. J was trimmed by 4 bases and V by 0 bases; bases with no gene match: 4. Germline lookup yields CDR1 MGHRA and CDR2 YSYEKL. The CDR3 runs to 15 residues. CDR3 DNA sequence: TGCGCCAGCAGCCAAGATGGACAGGGGTTTTACGAGCAGTACTTC. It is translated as CASSQDGQGFYEQYF.

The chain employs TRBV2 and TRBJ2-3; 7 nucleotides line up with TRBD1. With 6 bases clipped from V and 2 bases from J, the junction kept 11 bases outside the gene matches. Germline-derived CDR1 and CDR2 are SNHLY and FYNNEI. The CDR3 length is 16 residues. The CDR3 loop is CASRLTGTEYTDTQYF. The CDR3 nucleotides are TGTGCCAGCAGACTGACCGGGACAGAATACACAGATACGCAGTATTTT.

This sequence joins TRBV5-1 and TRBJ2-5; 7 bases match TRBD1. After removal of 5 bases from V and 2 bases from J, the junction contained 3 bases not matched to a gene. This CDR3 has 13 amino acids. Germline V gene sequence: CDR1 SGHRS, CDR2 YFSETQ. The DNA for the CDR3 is TGCGCCAGCAGACAGACAGGGCAAGAGACCCAGTACTTC. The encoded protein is CASRQTGQETQYF.

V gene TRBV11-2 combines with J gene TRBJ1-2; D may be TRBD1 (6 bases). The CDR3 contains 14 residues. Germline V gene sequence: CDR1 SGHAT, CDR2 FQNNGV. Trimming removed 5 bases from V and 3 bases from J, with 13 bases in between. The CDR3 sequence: CASSLGHIDYGYTF. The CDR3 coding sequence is TGTGCCAGCAGCCTGGGACACATTGACTATGGCTACACCTTC.

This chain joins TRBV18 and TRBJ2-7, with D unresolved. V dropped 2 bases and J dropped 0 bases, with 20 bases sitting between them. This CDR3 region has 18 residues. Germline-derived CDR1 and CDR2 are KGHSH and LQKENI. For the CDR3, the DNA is TGTGCCAGCTCACCATTGTCTGGGCGGCACCAGAACTCCTACGAGCAGTACTTC. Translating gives CASSPLSGRHQNSYEQYF.

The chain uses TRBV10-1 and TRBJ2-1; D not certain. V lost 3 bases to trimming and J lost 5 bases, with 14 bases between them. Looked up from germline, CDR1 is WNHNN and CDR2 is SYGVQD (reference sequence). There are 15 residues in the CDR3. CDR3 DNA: TGCGCCAGCAGTGATCAGGCCCTTCCGCACAATGAGCAGTTCTTC. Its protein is CASSDQALPHNEQFF.

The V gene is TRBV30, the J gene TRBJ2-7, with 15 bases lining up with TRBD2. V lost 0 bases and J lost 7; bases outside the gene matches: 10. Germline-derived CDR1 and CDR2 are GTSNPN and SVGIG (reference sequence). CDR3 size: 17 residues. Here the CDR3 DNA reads TGTGCCTGGAGTGTTTTGTGGACTAGCGGGAGGGCCGGAGAGCAGTACTTC. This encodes CAWSVLWTSGRAGEQYF.

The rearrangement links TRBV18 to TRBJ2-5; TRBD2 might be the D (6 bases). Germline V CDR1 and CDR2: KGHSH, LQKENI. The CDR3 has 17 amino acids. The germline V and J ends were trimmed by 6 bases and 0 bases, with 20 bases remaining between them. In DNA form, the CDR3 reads TGTGCCAGCTCCCTCCTTGCTGGAGGGGCGTACCAAGAGACCCAGTACTTC. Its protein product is CASSLLAGGAYQETQYF.

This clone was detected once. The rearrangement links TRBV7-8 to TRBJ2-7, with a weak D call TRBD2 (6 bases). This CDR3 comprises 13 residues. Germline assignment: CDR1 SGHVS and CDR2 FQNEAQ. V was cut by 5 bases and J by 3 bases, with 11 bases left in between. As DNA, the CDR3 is TGTGCCAGCAGCCTTGGAGGGGACTACGAGCAGTACTTC. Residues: CASSLGGDYEQYF.

The CDR3 here is CASSVAGGGTYEQYF. The CDR3 region has the DNA TGTGCCAGCAGCGTAGCTGGAGGGGGGACCTACGAGCAGTACTTC. V is TRBV9 and J is TRBJ2-7; D assignment may be TRBD1 or TRBD2 (6 bases each). The CDR3 extends over 15 amino acids. The V and J ends lost 0 bases and 2 bases respectively, with 12 bases between them. Germline V gene lookup returns CDR1 SGDLS and CDR2 YYNGEE.

In DNA, the CDR3 is TGTGCCAGCAGTTTGATCAGTGGGGGGGAGACCCAGTACTTC. Translation gives CASSLISGGETQYF. The rearrangement uses TRBV6-6 and TRBJ2-5; D may be TRBD2 (6 bases). Germline V CDR1 and CDR2: MNHNY, SVGAGI (reference sequence). This CDR3 has 14 amino acids. V was pared by 4 bases and J by 5 bases, with 14 bases between.

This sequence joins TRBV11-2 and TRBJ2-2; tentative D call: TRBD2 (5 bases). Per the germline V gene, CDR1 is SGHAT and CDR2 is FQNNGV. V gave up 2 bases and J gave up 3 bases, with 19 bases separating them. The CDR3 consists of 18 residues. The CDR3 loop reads CASSLQASPIGDTGELFF. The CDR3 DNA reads TGTGCCAGCAGCTTACAGGCCTCTCCGATCGGGGACACCGGGGAGCTGTTTTTT. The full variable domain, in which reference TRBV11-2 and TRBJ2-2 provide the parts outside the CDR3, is EAGVAQSPRYKIIEKRQSVAFWCNPISGHATLYWYQQILGQGPKLLIQFQNNGVVDDSQLPKDRFSAERLKGVDSTLKIQPAKLEDSAVYLCASSLQASPIGDTGELFFGEGSRLTVL.

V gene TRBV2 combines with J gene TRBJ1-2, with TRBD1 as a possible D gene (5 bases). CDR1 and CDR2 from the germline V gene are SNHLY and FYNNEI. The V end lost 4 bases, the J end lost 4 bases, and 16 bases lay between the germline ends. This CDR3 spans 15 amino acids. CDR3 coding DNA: TGTGCCAGCAGTGTTCTGTCGGGGGATCTCTATGGCTACACCTTC. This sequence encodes CASSVLSGDLYGYTF.

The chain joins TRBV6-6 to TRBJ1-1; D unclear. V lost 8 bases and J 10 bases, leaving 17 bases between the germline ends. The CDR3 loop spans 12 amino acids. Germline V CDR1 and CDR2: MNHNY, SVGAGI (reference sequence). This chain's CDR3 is CASFSPQAPAFF. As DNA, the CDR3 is TGTGCCAGCTTCTCCCCTCAGGCCCCAGCTTTCTTT.

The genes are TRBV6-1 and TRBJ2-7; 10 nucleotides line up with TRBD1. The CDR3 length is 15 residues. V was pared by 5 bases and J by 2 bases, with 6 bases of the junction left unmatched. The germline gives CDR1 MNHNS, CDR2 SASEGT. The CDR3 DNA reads TGTGCCAGCAGTCGACAGGGGGCTTTCGCCTACGAGCAGTACTTC. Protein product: CASSRQGAFAYEQYF.

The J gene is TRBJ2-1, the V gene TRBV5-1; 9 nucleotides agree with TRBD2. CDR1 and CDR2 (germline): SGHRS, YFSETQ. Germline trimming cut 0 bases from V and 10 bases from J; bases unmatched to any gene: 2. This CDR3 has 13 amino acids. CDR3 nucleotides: TGCGCCAGCAGCTTGGAGACTAGCGGCGAGCAGTTCTTC. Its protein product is CASSLETSGEQFF. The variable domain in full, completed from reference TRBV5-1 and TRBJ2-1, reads KAGVTQTPRYLIKTRGQQVTLSCSPISGHRSVSWYQQTPGQGLQFLFEYFSETQRNKGNFPGRFSGRQFSNSRSEMNVSTLELGDSALYLCASSLETSGEQFFGPGTRLTVL.

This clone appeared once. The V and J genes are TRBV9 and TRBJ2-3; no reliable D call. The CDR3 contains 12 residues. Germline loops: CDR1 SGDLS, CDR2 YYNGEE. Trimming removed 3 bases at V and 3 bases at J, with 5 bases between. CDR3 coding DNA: TGTGCCAGCAGCGGATTAACAGATACGCAGTATTTT. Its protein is CASSGLTDTQYF.

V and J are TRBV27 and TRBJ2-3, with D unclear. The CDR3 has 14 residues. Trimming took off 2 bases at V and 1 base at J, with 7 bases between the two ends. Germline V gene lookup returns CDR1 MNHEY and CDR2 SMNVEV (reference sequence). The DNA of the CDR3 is TGTGCCAGCAGTTTAAAAGAACGCACAGATACGCAGTATTTT. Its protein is CASSLKERTDTQYF.

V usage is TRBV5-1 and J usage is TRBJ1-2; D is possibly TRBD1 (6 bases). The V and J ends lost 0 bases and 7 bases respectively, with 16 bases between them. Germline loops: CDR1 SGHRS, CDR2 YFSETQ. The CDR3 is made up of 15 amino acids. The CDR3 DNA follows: TGCGCCAGCAGCTTGGAAAGGGGGACCGACTTTGGCTACACCTTC. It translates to CASSLERGTDFGYTF.

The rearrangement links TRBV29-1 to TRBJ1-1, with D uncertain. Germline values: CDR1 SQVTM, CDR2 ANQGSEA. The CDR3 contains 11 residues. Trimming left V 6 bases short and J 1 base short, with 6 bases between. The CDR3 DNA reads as TGCAGCGTCCAGCCGAACACTGAAGCTTTCTTT. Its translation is CSVQPNTEAFF.

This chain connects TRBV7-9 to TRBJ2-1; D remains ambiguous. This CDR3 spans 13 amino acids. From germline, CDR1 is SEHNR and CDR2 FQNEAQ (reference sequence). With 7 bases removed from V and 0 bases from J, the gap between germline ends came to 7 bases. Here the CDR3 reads CASTLDSYNEQFF. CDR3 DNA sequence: TGTGCCAGCACCCTAGACTCCTACAATGAGCAGTTCTTC.

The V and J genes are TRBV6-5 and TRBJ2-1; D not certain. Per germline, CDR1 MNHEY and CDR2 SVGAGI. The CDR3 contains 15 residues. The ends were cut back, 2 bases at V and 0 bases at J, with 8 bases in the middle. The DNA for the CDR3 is TGTGCCAGCAGTTACGTCCCTAGCTCCTACAATGAGCAGTTCTTC. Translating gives CASSYVPSSYNEQFF.

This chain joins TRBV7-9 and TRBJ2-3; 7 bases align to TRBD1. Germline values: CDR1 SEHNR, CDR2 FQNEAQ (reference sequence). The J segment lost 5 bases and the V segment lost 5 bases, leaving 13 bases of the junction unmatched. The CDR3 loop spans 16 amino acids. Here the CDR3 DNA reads TGTGCCAGCAGCCTTGGACAGGCCCCGGACGGAGATACGCAGTATTTT. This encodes CASSLGQAPDGDTQYF.

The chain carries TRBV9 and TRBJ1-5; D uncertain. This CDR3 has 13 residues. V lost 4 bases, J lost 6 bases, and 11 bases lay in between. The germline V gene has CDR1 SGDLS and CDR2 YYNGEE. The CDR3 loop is CASSSRHCQPQHF. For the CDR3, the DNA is TGTGCCAGCAGCTCCCGTCACTGTCAGCCCCAGCATTTT.

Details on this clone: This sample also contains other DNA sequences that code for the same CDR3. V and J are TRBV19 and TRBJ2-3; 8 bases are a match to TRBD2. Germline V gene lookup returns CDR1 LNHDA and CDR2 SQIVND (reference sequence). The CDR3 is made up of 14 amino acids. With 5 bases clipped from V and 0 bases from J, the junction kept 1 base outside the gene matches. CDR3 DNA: TGTGCCAGTAGTCTAGCGGGTAGCACAGATACGCAGTATTTT. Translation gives CASSLAGSTDTQYF.

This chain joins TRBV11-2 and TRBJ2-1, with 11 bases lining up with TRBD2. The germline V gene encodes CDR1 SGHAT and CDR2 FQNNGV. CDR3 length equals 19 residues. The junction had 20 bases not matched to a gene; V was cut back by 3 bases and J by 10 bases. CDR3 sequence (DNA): TGTGCCAGCAGCTTTACTTTAGCTAGCGGGAGGAACCTACAAAGGGAGCAGTTCTTC. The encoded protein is CASSFTLASGRNLQREQFF.

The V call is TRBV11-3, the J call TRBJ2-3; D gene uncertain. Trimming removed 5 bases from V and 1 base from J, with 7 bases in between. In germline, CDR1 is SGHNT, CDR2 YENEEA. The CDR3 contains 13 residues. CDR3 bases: TGTGCCAGCAGCCCATTCCGCACAGATACGCAGTATTTT. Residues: CASSPFRTDTQYF. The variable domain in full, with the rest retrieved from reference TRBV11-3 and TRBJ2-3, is EAGVVQSPRYKIIEKKQPVAFWCNPISGHNTLYWYLQNLGQGPELLIRYENEEAVDDSQLPKDRFSAERLKGVDSTLKIQPAELGDSAVYLCASSPFRTDTQYFGPGTRLTVL.

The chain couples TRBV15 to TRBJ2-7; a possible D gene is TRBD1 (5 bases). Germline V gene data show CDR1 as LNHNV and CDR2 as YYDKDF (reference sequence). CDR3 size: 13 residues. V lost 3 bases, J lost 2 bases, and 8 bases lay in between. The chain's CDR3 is CATSSRVTYEQYF. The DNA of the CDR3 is TGTGCCACCAGCAGCAGGGTCACCTACGAGCAGTACTTC.

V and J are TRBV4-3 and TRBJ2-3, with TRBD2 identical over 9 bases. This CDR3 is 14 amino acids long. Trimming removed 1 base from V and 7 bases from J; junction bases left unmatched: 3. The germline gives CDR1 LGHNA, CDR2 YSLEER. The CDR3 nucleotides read TGCGCCAGCAGCCAAGTAGCGGGAGTGAATACGCAGTATTTT. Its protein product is CASSQVAGVNTQYF.

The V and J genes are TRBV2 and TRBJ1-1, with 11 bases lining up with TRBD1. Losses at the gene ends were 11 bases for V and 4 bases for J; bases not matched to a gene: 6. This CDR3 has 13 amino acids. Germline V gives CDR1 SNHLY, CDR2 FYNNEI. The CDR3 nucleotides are TGTGCCCATTCAGGGACAGGGGGCACTGAAGCTTTCTTT. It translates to CAHSGTGGTEAFF.

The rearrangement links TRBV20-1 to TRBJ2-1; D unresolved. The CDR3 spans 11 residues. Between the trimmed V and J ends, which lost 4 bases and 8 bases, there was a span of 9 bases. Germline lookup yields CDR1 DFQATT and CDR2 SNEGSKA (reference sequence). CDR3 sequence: CSANPSHEQFF. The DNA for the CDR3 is TGCAGTGCTAACCCCAGCCATGAGCAGTTCTTC.

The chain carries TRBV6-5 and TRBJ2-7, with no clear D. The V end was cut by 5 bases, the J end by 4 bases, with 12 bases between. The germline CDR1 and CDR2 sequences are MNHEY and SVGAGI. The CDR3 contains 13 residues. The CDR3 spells CASSPAARYEQYF. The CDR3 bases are TGTGCCAGCAGTCCCGCCGCCCGATACGAGCAGTACTTC.